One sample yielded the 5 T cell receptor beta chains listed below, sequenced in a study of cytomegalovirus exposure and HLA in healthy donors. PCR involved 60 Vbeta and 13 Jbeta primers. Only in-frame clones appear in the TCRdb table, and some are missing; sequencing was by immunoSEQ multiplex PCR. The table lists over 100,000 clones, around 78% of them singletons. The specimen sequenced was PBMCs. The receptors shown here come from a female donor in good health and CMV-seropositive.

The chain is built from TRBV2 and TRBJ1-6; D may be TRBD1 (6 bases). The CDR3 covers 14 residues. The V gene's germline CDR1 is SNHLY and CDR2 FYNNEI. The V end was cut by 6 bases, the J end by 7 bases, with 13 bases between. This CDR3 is CASRWGRGNSPLHF. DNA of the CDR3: TGTGCCAGCAGGTGGGGAAGGGGGAATTCACCCCTCCACTTT.

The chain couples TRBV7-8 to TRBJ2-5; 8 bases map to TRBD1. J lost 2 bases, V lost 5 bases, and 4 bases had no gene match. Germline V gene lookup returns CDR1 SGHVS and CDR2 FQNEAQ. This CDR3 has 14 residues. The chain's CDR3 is CASSQNRGQETQYF. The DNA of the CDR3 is TGTGCCAGCAGCCAAAACAGGGGGCAAGAGACCCAGTACTTC.

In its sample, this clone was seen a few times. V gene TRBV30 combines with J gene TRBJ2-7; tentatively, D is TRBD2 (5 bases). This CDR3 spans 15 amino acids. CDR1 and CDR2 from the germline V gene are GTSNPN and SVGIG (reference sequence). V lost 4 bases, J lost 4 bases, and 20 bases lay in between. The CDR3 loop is CAWTEPTGWSYEQYF. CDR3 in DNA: TGTGCCTGGACAGAACCAACGGGGTGGTCGTACGAGCAGTACTTC.

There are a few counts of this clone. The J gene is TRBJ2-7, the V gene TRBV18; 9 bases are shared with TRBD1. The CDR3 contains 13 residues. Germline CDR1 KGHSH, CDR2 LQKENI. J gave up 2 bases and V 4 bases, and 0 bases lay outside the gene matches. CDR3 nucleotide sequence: TGTGCCAGCTCACGGGACAGGGCCTACGAGCAGTACTTC. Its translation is CASSRDRAYEQYF.

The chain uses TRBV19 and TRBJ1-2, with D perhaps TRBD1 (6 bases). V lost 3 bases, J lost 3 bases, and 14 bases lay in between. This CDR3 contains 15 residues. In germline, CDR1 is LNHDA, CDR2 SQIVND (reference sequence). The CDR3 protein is CASSIRGAYDYGYTF. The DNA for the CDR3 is TGTGCCAGTAGTATCCGGGGGGCTTATGACTATGGCTACACCTTC.